One TCR beta chain is described in this entry. Its antigen is still unknown. This record comes from a study of cytomegalovirus exposure and HLA in healthy donors. General study findings and limits: Follow-up analysis seemed to connect common viral pathogens with several of the most significant clusters identified. In a later analysis, an Asian-associated ancestry cluster reportedly showed fewer N-insertions than the approximately 610-donor mean.

Every donor was a healthy person donating bone marrow. PCR was performed using 60 Vbeta and 13 Jbeta primers. Sequencing was performed with immunoSEQ multiplex PCR; in TCRdb, only in-frame clones are kept and a portion is missing. The sample holds about 130,000 clones, about 82% seen once. This CDR3 contains 14 residues. After removal of 7 bases from V and 2 bases from J, the junction contained 6 bases not matched to a gene. The germline V gene encodes CDR1 SNHLY and CDR2 FYNNEI. The chain couples TRBV2 to TRBJ2-5, with 8 bases identical to TRBD2. The sequenced sample consisted of PBMCs. The clonotype was recovered from a boy aged 5-17 years in good health and CMV-seronegative. The CDR3: CASKIGRDQETQYF. In DNA, the CDR3 is TGTGCCAGCAAGATCGGGAGGGATCAAGAGACCCAGTACTTC.